The 9 T cell receptor beta chains presented below share a single source sample, sequenced in a study of cytomegalovirus exposure and HLA in healthy donors. The PCR contained 60 Vbeta and 13 Jbeta primers. Repertoires were generated with immunoSEQ multiplex PCR, while TCRdb's copy carries only in-frame clones and drops some. The sample records under 150,000 clones, 79% being singletons. Sequenced: PBMCs. The receptors come from a man younger than 30 in good health and CMV-seronegative.

CDR3 sequence reads: CASSLLRGEQYF. The CDR3 bases are TGCGCCAGCAGCTTATTAAGGGGAGAGCAGTACTTC. The chain joins TRBV5-1 to TRBJ2-7; tentatively, D is TRBD1 (5 bases). The CDR3 contains 12 residues. CDR1 is SGHRS, CDR2 YFSETQ, per germline. The germline V and J ends were trimmed by 2 bases and 7 bases, with 10 bases remaining between them. Complete variable domain (other parts from reference TRBV5-1 and TRBJ2-7): KAGVTQTPRYLIKTRGQQVTLSCSPISGHRSVSWYQQTPGQGLQFLFEYFSETQRNKGNFPGRFSGRQFSNSRSEMNVSTLELGDSALYLCASSLLRGEQYFGPGTRLTVT.

V usage is TRBV10-3 and J usage is TRBJ2-7; maybe TRBD1 (5 bases). This CDR3 spans 11 amino acids. Germline loops: CDR1 ENHRY, CDR2 SYGVKD. Trimming removed 8 bases from V and 5 bases from J, with 10 bases in between. The CDR3 reads CAISPGHEQYF. DNA of the CDR3: TGTGCCATCTCCCCAGGGCACGAGCAGTACTTC.

The chain recombines TRBV2 with TRBJ2-7; 9 bases align to TRBD1. The CDR3 runs to 16 residues. The germline V gene encodes CDR1 SNHLY and CDR2 FYNNEI. The ends lost 6 bases at V and 2 bases at J; junction bases unmatched: 11. In DNA form, the CDR3 reads TGTGCCAGCAGAAACGCCCCGACAGGGGGTCCCTACGAGCAGTACTTC. Its translation: CASRNAPTGGPYEQYF.

V usage is TRBV27 and J usage is TRBJ2-3; 8 nucleotides line up with TRBD2. The germline CDR1 and CDR2 sequences are MNHEY and SMNVEV (reference sequence). With 5 bases clipped from V and 4 bases from J, the junction kept 8 bases outside the gene matches. CDR3 length: 15 amino acids. CDR3 in amino acids: CASSPIAGRADTQYF. CDR3 DNA sequence: TGTGCCAGCAGTCCAATAGCGGGGAGGGCAGATACGCAGTATTTT.

The genes are TRBV7-9 and TRBJ1-2, with 8 bases fitting TRBD1. The V gene's germline CDR1 is SEHNR and CDR2 FQNEAQ (reference sequence). The CDR3 extends over 14 amino acids. With V trimmed by 2 bases and J by 6 bases, 5 bases remained unmatched. The CDR3 loop reads CASSLMTGDDGYTF. In DNA form, the CDR3 reads TGTGCCAGCAGCTTAATGACAGGGGATGATGGCTACACCTTC.

The chain is built from TRBV2 and TRBJ1-5, with D perhaps TRBD1 (6 bases). V lost 9 bases and J 6 bases, leaving 21 bases between the germline ends. Per the germline V gene, CDR1 is SNHLY and CDR2 is FYNNEI. The CDR3 is made up of 15 amino acids. In nucleotides, the CDR3 is TGTGCCAGTAAGGGGGGGCCCGGCGGGGGTCAGCCCCAGCATTTT. The encoded protein is CASKGGPGGGQPQHF.

The V and J genes are TRBV5-6 and TRBJ1-6, with D possibly TRBD1 on 6 matching bases. This CDR3 contains 14 residues. V was trimmed by 2 bases and J by 8 bases, leaving 11 bases between them. Per germline, CDR1 SGHDT and CDR2 YYEEEE. The CDR3 DNA sequence: TGTGCCAGCAGCTTACGACAGGTGGATTCACCCCTCCACTTT. This codes for CASSLRQVDSPLHF.

CDR3 protein: CASSRIPRPGGYNEQFF. The CDR3 DNA is TGCGCCAGCAGCCGCATACCGAGGCCAGGAGGATACAATGAGCAGTTCTTC. V is TRBV4-1 and J is TRBJ2-1; D is perhaps TRBD2 (5 bases). CDR1 is MGHRA, CDR2 YSYEKL, per germline. The CDR3 consists of 17 residues. Trimming shortened V by 4 bases and J by 4 bases, and 20 bases separated the two germline ends.

Notes on this clone: One junction end does not reproduce the germline sequence, and a read error may be involved. The V and J genes are TRBV10-2 and TRBJ2-5; 7 nucleotides match TRBD1. The CDR3 covers 14 residues. Germline CDR1 reads WSHSY; CDR2 reads SAAADI. CDR3 nucleotide sequence: TGCGCCAGCAGTCTAGGGGGCTCCCCCCCCTTTTTTGACTTC. Its protein is CASSLGGSPPFFDF.